Presented here are 5 T cell receptor beta chains from one specimen sequenced in a study of OX40 agonist ivuxolimab in advanced cancers. Profiled with immunoSEQ multiplex PCR; TCRdb holds only in-frame clones, not every one. Here the sample spans 15,000 to 20,000 clones, about three quarters being singletons. Sequencing was performed on CD4+ or CD8+ T cells sorted from blood, taken in a trial of the OX40 agonist ivuxolimab. These receptors all come from an adult with an advanced solid tumor such as melanoma, head and neck, liver or kidney cancer.

The V and J genes are TRBV11-2 and TRBJ2-7, with TRBD2 as a possible D gene (5 bases). Trimming took 1 base from V and 1 from J, leaving 8 bases between them. The germline gives CDR1 SGHAT, CDR2 FQNNGV. The CDR3 covers 14 residues. The CDR3 DNA reads TGTGCCAGCAGCTTAGGCGGGTTATCCTACGAGCAGTACTTC. This encodes CASSLGGLSYEQYF.

The chain links TRBV6-1 to TRBJ1-5; D not resolved. This CDR3 is 13 amino acids long. V dropped 9 bases and J dropped 4 bases, with 13 bases sitting between them. Looked up from germline, CDR1 is MNHNS and CDR2 is SASEGT. CDR3: CAREGPPNQPQHF. CDR3 coding DNA: TGTGCCAGAGAAGGACCCCCAAATCAGCCCCAGCATTTT.

As to this clone: A read error may produce the germline difference seen at one junction end. The CDR3 loop is CASRLETGWTDTQYF. As DNA, the CDR3 is TGTGCCAGCAGATTAGAGACGGGGTGGACAGATACGCAGTATTTT. The chain uses TRBV11-2 and TRBJ2-3; tentatively, D is TRBD2 (5 bases). The CDR3 length is 15 residues. Germline V gives CDR1 SGHAT, CDR2 FQNNGV.

There are a few counts of this clone. The gene calls are TRBV7-8 and TRBJ2-5; 9 bases line up with TRBD1. The length of the CDR3 is 17 residues. Germline assignment: CDR1 SGHVS and CDR2 FQNEAQ. The V gene end was trimmed by 6 bases and the J gene end by 3 bases; junction bases not matched to a gene: 14. CDR3 coding DNA: TGTGCCAGCAGTACCCTAAACAGGGGGCATCGGAAAGAGACCCAGTACTTC. This sequence encodes CASSTLNRGHRKETQYF.

V is TRBV7-2 and J is TRBJ2-1; D perhaps matches TRBD1 (6 bases). From germline, CDR1 is SGHTA and CDR2 FQGNSA. The CDR3 is made up of 13 amino acids. The ends were cut back, 5 bases at V and 5 bases at J, with 10 bases in the middle. The CDR3 region is CASSLDRNNEQFF. Here the CDR3 DNA reads TGTGCCAGCAGCCTAGACAGGAACAATGAGCAGTTCTTC.